Presented here are 10 T cell receptor beta chains from one specimen sequenced in a study of blood T cell repertoires in COVID-19. This table comes from immunoSEQ multiplex PCR, and its TCRdb copy is limited to in-frame clones, with some not included. The sample holds about 280,000 clones, roughly 88% seen once. The sequencing input was peripheral blood. Every receptor here comes from a man between 18 and 29 years old with active or convalescent COVID-19.

The chain recombines TRBV5-5 with TRBJ2-1, with 8 bases aligning to TRBD2. V trimming: 0 bases; J trimming: 0 bases; junction bases outside the gene matches: 11. The V gene's germline CDR1 is SGHKS and CDR2 YYEKEE (reference sequence). The CDR3 is made up of 19 amino acids. CDR3 amino acids: CASSLGSSGGTSSYNEQFF. In DNA, the CDR3 is TGTGCCAGCAGCTTGGGGTCCAGCGGGGGAACGAGCTCCTACAATGAGCAGTTCTTC.

This CDR3 reads CACGGHNEQFF. CDR3 DNA sequence: TGTGCCTGTGGAGGACACAATGAGCAGTTCTTC. The chain carries TRBV27 and TRBJ2-1; D may be TRBD2 (5 bases). Germline values: CDR1 MNHEY, CDR2 SMNVEV (reference sequence). The CDR3 consists of 11 residues. The V end lost 11 bases, the J end lost 5 bases, and 10 bases lay between the germline ends.

The chain has TRBV4-1 and TRBJ1-4; weak D call: TRBD1 (6 bases). Germline loops: CDR1 MGHRA, CDR2 YSYEKL. The CDR3 sequence is 12 residues long. The V end lost 2 bases, the J end lost 8 bases, and 6 bases lay between the germline ends. The DNA of the CDR3 is TGCGCCAGCAGCCAACAGGGGGAAAAACTGTTTTTT. Protein: CASSQQGEKLFF.

This chain links TRBV11-2 with TRBJ2-7, with 8 positions matching TRBD1. This CDR3 contains 15 residues. CDR1 and CDR2 from the germline V gene are SGHAT and FQNNGV. Germline trimming cut 5 bases from V and 1 base from J; bases unmatched to any gene: 7. CDR3 amino acids: CASSRVRGRSYEQYF. The CDR3 DNA is TGTGCCAGCAGCCGCGTCAGGGGGCGATCCTACGAGCAGTACTTC.

J is TRBJ2-5 and V is TRBV5-1; weak D call: TRBD1 (5 bases). Germline-derived CDR1 and CDR2 are SGHRS and YFSETQ. Trimming removed 1 base from V and 3 bases from J, with 10 bases in between. The CDR3 has 14 residues. The chain's CDR3 is CASSLLGAEETQYF. CDR3 DNA sequence: TGCGCCAGCAGCTTGTTAGGGGCTGAAGAGACCCAGTACTTC.

The CDR3 bases are TGTGCCAGCAGCCCTTGGGAGGGTTGGGGCTACACCTTC. Encoded protein: CASSPWEGWGYTF. The chain uses TRBV2 and TRBJ1-2; D unclear. CDR3 length: 13 residues. The ends were cut back, 6 bases at V and 8 bases at J, with 16 bases in the middle. The V gene's germline CDR1 is SNHLY and CDR2 FYNNEI.

Concerning this clone: A much larger clone sits a single nucleotide away, making a read error possible. This sample also contains other DNA sequences that code for the same CDR3. The chain has TRBV25-1 and TRBJ1-1, with D unresolved. Trimming shortened V by 5 bases and J by 2 bases, and 3 bases separated the two germline ends. The CDR3 runs to 11 residues. Per the germline V gene, CDR1 is MGHDK and CDR2 is SYGVNS. CDR3 sequence (DNA): TGTGCCAGCAGTCTTAACACTGAAGCTTTCTTT. Translation gives CASSLNTEAFF.

The rearrangement links TRBV4-2 to TRBJ2-1, with TRBD2 identical over 9 bases. This CDR3 spans 15 amino acids. With 0 bases clipped from V and 6 bases from J, the junction kept 3 bases outside the gene matches. CDR1 is LGHNA, CDR2 YNFKEQ, per germline. DNA of the CDR3: TGTGCCAGCAGCCAAGATGCGGGGGGGCCCAATGAGCAGTTCTTC. Protein product: CASSQDAGGPNEQFF.

The chain couples TRBV27 to TRBJ2-7, with D unclear. The CDR3 extends over 12 amino acids. The V end lost 6 bases, the J end lost 0 bases, and 6 bases lay between the germline ends. Germline V lookup: CDR1 MNHEY, CDR2 SMNVEV (reference sequence). CDR3 amino acids: CASRRHSYEQYF. The CDR3 DNA reads as TGTGCCAGCAGAAGACACTCCTACGAGCAGTACTTC.

CDR3 region: CAISEIAGTSGGPNTGELFF. CDR3 DNA: TGTGCCATCAGTGAGATCGCAGGGACTAGCGGGGGTCCCAACACCGGGGAGCTGTTTTTT. The chain carries TRBV10-3 and TRBJ2-2; 14 bases are a match to TRBD2. This CDR3 contains 20 residues. The V and J ends lost 2 bases and 2 bases, in that order; junction bases with no gene match: 10. Germline values: CDR1 ENHRY, CDR2 SYGVKD.